The table lists the clone carrying this TCR beta chain with a few counts. The same CDR3 also results from other DNA sequences found in this sample. This specimen belongs to a study of cytomegalovirus exposure and HLA in healthy donors. Amplification used 60 Vbeta primers and 13 Jbeta primers. TCRdb's table, derived via immunoSEQ multiplex PCR, lists solely in-frame clones and lacks some. The sample shows approximately 160,000 clones, 70% of them seen only once. Specimen: PBMCs. The sequence derives from a young man in good health and CMV-seropositive.

The CDR3 DNA is TGTGCCAGCAGTTCGGGACTAGCGGGGGGACAAGAGACCCAGTACTTC. Its translation: CASSSGLAGGQETQYF. The chain couples TRBV2 to TRBJ2-5, with 15 bases that match TRBD2. With V trimmed by 5 bases and J by 2 bases, 3 bases remained unmatched. The CDR3 runs to 16 residues. Per germline, CDR1 SNHLY and CDR2 FYNNEI.